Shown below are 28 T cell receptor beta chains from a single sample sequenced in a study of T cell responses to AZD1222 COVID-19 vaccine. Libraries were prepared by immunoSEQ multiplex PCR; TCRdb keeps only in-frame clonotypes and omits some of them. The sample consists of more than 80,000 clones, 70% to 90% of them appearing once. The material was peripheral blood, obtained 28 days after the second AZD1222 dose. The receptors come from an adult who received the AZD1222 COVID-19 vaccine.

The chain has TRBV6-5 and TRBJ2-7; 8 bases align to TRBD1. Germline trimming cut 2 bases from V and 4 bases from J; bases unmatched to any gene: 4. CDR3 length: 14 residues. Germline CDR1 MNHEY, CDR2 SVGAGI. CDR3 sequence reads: CASSYDRGMYEQYF. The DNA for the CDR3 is TGTGCCAGCAGTTACGACAGGGGTATGTACGAGCAGTACTTC.

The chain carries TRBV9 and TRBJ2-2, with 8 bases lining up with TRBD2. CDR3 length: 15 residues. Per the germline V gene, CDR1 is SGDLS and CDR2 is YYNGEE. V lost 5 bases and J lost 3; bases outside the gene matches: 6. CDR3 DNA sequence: TGTGCCAGCAGAACTGGACTAGCTGACACCGGGGAGCTGTTTTTT. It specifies CASRTGLADTGELFF.

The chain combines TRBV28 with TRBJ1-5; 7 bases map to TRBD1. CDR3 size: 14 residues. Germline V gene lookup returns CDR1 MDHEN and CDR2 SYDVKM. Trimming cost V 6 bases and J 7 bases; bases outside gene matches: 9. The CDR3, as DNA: TGTGCCAGCAGACAGAACAGGGGAGACCAGCCCCAGCATTTT. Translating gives CASRQNRGDQPQHF.

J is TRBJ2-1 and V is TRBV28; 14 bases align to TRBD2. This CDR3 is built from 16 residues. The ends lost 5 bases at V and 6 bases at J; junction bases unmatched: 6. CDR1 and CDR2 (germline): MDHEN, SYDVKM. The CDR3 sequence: CASSAMGLAGANEQFF. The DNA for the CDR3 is TGTGCCAGCAGTGCGATGGGACTAGCGGGAGCCAATGAGCAGTTCTTC.

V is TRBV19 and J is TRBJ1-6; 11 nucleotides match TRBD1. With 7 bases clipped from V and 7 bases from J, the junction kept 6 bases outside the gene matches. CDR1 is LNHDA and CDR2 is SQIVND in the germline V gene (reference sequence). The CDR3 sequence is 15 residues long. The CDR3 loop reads CASTRTGGRNSPLHF. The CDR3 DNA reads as TGTGCCAGTACCCGGACAGGGGGCAGGAATTCACCCCTCCACTTT.

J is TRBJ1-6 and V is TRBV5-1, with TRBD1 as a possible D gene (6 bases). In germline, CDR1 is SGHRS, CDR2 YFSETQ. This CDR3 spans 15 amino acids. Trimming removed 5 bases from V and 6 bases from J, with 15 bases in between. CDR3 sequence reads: CASRDYRVPNSPLHF. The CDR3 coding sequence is TGCGCCAGCAGGGACTACAGGGTTCCTAATTCACCCCTCCACTTT.

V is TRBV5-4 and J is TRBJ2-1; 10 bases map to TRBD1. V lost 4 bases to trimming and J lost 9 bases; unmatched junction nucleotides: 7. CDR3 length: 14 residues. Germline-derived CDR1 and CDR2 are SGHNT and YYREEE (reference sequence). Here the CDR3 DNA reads TGTGCCAGCAGCCAGGGACAGGGGAGCGGTGAGCAGTTCTTC. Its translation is CASSQGQGSGEQFF.

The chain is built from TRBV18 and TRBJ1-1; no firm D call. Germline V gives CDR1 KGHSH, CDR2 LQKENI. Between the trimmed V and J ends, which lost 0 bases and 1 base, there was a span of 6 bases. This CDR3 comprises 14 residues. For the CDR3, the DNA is TGTGCCAGCTCACCACCGTGGGGGAACACTGAAGCTTTCTTT. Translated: CASSPPWGNTEAFF.

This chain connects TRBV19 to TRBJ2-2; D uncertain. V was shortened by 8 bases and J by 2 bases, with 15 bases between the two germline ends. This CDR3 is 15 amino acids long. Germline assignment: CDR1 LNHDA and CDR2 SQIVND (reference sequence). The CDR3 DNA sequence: TGTGCCAGTCGCTCGTCCCTTCACAACACCGGGGAGCTGTTTTTT. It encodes CASRSSLHNTGELFF.

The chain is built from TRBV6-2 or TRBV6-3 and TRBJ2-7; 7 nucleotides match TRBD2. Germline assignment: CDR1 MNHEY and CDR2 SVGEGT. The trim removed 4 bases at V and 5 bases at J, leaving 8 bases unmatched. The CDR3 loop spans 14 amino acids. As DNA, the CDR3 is TGTGCCAGCAGTTTGAGGGAGGGTTGGAACGAGCAGTACTTC. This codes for CASSLREGWNEQYF.

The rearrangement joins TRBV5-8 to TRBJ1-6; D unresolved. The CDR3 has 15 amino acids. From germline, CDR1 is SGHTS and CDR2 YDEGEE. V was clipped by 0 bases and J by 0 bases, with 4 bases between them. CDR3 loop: CASSLESSYNSPLHF. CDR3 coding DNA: TGTGCCAGCAGCTTGGAGAGCTCCTATAATTCACCCCTCCACTTT. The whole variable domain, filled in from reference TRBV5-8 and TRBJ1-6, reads EAGVTQSPTHLIKTRGQQATLRCSPISGHTSVYWYQQALGLGLQFLLWYDEGEERNRGNFPPRFSGRQFPNYSSELNVNALELEDSALYLCASSLESSYNSPLHFGNGTRLTVT.

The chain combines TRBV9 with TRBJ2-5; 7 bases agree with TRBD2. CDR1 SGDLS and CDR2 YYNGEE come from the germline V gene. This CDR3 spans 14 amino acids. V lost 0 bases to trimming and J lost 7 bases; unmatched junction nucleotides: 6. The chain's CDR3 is CASSVGGWGGTQYF. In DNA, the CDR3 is TGTGCCAGCAGCGTAGGAGGTTGGGGGGGGACCCAGTACTTC.

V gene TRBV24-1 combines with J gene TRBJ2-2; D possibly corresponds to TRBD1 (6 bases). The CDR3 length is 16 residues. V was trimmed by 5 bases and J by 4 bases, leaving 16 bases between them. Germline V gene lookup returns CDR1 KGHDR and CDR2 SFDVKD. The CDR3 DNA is TGTGCCACCAGTGGCATGACTTTAGGGGGCACCGGGGAGCTGTTTTTT. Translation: CATSGMTLGGTGELFF.

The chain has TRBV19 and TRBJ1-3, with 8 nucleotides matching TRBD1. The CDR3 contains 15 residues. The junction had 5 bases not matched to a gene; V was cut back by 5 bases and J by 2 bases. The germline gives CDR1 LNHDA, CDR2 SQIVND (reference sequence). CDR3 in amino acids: CASSPGTGPGNTIYF. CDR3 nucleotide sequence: TGTGCCAGTAGTCCTGGGACAGGACCTGGAAACACCATATATTTT.

CDR3 region: CASSLHPVGRLGYGYTF. In DNA, the CDR3 is TGTGCCAGCAGCCTCCATCCGGTGGGTAGGTTGGGCTATGGCTACACCTTC. This chain joins TRBV7-9 and TRBJ1-2; no firm D call. The ends were cut back, 5 bases at V and 4 bases at J, with 23 bases in the middle. Germline CDR1 is SEHNR and CDR2 is FQNEAQ (reference sequence). The CDR3 covers 17 residues. The variable domain in full, completed from reference TRBV7-9 and TRBJ1-2, reads DTGVSQNPRHKITKRGQNVTFRCDPISEHNRLYWYRQTLGQGPEFLTYFQNEAQLEKSRLLSDRFSAERPKGSFSTLEIQRTEQGDSAMYLCASSLHPVGRLGYGYTFGSGTRLTVV.

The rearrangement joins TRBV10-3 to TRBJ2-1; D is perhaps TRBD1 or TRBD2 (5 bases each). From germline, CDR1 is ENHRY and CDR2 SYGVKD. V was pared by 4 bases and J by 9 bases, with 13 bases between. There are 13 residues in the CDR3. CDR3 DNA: TGTGCCATCAGTGCCGGGACCCCCGGTGAGCAGTTCTTC. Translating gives CAISAGTPGEQFF.

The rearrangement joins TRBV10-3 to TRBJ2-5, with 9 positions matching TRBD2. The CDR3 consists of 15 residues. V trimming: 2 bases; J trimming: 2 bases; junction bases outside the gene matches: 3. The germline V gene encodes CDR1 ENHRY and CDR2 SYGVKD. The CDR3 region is CAISETAGGQETQYF. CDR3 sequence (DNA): TGTGCCATCAGTGAGACTGCGGGGGGGCAAGAGACCCAGTACTTC.

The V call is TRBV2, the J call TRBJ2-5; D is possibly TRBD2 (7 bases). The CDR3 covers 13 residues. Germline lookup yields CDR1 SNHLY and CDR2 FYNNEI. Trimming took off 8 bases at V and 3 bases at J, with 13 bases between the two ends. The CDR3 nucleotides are TGTGCCAGCGGGGGGGCGGCGGAAGAGACCCAGTACTTC. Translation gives CASGGAAEETQYF.

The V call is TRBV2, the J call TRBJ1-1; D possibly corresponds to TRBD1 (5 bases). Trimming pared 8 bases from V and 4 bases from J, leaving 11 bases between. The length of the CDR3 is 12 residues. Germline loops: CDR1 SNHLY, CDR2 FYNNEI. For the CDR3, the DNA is TGTGCCAGCGGAGAGAGGGGCACTGAAGCTTTCTTT. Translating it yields CASGERGTEAFF.

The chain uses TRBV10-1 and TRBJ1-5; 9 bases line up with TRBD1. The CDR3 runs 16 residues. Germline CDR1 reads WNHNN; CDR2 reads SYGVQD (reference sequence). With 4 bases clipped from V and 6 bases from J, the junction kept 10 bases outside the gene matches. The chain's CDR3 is CASSGRDRDCSQPQHF. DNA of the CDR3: TGCGCCAGCAGTGGCCGGGACAGGGATTGTTCTCAGCCCCAGCATTTT.

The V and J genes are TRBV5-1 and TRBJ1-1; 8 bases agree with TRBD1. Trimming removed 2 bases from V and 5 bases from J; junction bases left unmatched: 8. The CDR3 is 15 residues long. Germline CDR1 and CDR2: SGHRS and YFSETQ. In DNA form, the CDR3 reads TGCGCCAGCAGCTTCCGTGGACAGGGAGGGACTGAAGCTTTCTTT. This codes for CASSFRGQGGTEAFF. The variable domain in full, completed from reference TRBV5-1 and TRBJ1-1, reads KAGVTQTPRYLIKTRGQQVTLSCSPISGHRSVSWYQQTPGQGLQFLFEYFSETQRNKGNFPGRFSGRQFSNSRSEMNVSTLELGDSALYLCASSFRGQGGTEAFFGQGTRLTVV.

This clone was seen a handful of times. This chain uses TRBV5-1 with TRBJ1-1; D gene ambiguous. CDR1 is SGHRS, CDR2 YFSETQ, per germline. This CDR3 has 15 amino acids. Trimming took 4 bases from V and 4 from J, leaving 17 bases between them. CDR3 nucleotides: TGCGCCAGCAGCCCGACCAGCCACTCGACCACTGAAGCTTTCTTT. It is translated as CASSPTSHSTTEAFF.

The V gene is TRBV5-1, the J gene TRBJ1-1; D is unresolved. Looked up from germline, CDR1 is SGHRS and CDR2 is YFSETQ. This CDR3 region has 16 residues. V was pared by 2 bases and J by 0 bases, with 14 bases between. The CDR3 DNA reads TGCGCCAGCAGCTTAAGGGCAGGACTCATGAACACTGAAGCTTTCTTT. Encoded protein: CASSLRAGLMNTEAFF. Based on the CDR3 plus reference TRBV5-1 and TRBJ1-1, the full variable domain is KAGVTQTPRYLIKTRGQQVTLSCSPISGHRSVSWYQQTPGQGLQFLFEYFSETQRNKGNFPGRFSGRQFSNSRSEMNVSTLELGDSALYLCASSLRAGLMNTEAFFGQGTRLTVV.

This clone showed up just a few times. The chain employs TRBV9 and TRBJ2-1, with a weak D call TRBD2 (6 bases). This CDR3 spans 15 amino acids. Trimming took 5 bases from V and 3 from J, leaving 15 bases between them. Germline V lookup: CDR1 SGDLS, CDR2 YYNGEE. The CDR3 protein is CASRPTGSGYNEQFF. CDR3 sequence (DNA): TGTGCCAGCAGGCCCACTGGTAGCGGCTACAATGAGCAGTTCTTC.

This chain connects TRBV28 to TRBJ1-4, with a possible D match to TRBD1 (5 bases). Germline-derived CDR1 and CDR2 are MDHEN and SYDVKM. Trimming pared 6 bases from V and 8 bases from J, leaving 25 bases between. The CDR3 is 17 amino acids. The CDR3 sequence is CASSDFFGRGELEKLFF. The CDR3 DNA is TGTGCCAGCAGCGACTTCTTTGGACGGGGGGAACTAGAAAAACTGTTTTTT.

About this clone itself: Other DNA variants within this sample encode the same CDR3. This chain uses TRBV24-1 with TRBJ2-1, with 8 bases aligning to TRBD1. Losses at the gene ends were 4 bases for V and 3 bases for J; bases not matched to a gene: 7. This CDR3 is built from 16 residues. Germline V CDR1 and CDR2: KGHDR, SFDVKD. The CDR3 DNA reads TGTGCCACCAGTGACCCCCGGACAGGGAGCTACAATGAGCAGTTCTTC. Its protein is CATSDPRTGSYNEQFF.

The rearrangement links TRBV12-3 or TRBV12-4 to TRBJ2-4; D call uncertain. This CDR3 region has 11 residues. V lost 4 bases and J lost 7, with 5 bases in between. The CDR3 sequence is CASSYANIQYF. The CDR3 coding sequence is TGTGCCAGCAGTTACGCGAACATTCAGTACTTC.

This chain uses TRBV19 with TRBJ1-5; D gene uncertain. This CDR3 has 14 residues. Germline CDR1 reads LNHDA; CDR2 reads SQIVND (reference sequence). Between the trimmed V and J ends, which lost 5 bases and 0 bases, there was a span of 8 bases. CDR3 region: CASSGMYSNQPQHF. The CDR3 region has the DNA TGTGCCAGTAGTGGAATGTATAGCAATCAGCCCCAGCATTTT. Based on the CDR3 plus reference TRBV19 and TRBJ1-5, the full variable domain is DGGITQSPKYLFRKEGQNVTLSCEQNLNHDAMYWYRQDPGQGLRLIYYSQIVNDFQKGDIAEGYSVSREKKESFPLTVTSAQKNPTAFYLCASSGMYSNQPQHFGDGTRLSIL.